This TCR beta chain was documented in a study of cytomegalovirus exposure and HLA in healthy donors. Study overall: A prior study identified some 100 million unique TCR beta sequences from 200 million or so T cells.

Healthy individuals who donated bone marrow served as the donors. Study outcomes and limitations: HLA alleles showed associations with around 15,000 TCR beta sequences in a later analysis, at a 0.05 false discovery rate.

Primers for the PCR totalled 60 Vbeta and 13 Jbeta. Original methodology: An analysis performed later counted roughly 79 million unique TCR beta chains (roughly 10 million of them shared). Sequencing was performed with immunoSEQ multiplex PCR; in TCRdb, only in-frame clones are kept and a portion is missing. V, J and clone size derive from that table, while D and trimming were established from the DNA sequence. Here the sample spans approximately 150,000 clones, roughly 78% being singletons. Comment on this clone: Its cognate antigen is unknown.

The sequenced material came from PBMCs. This receptor was taken from a man aged 18 to 35 in good health and CMV-seropositive.

The DNA of the CDR3 is TGTGCCAGCAGGGAGGGACTAGCCGGTGCAGATACGCAGTATTTT. This gives the protein CASREGLAGADTQYF. The chain combines TRBV27 with TRBJ2-3; 9 bases map to TRBD2. The CDR3 runs 15 residues. V shed 6 bases and J 4 bases; nucleotides not matched to a gene: 8. The germline CDR1 and CDR2 sequences are MNHEY and SMNVEV (reference sequence).